A selection of T cell receptor beta chains follows, all from one sample in a study of blood T cells in healthy people across ages. TCRdb called the 5' RACE reads again in MiXCR, with one record for every CDR3 protein. Here the sample spans under 2 million distinct CDR3 sequences, roughly a third being singletons. Material for sequencing was blood. Receptor source: a young woman in good health. Each CDR3 is given with its conserved first and last residue. Fields, in order: clone size, V gene, D gene, J gene, CDR3 protein, CDR3 DNA. The D gene is left open where the match is weak. Only part of the rows carry a size: once, few, many, or a class if the clone is expanded.

many	TRBV5-1	-	TRBJ2-1	CASSLVASDYNEQFF	TGCGCCAGCAGCTTGGTGGCTAGCGACTACAATGAGCAGTTCTTC
-	TRBV29-1	TRBD2	TRBJ2-3	CSVGLAGQSTDTQYF	TGCAGCGTTGGCCTAGCGGGGCAAAGCACAGATACGCAGTATTTT
-	TRBV12-3/TRBV12-4	-	TRBJ2-3	CASRSADAQYF	TGTGCCAGCAGGAGCGCAGATGCGCAGTATTTT
few	TRBV9	TRBD2	TRBJ2-3	CASSGMSAGVADTQYF	TGTGCCAGCAGCGGGATGAGTGCGGGAGTGGCAGATACGCAGTATTTT
-	TRBV6-2/TRBV6-3	TRBD1	TRBJ1-5	CASSSRDRGNQPQHF	TGTGCCAGCAGTTCCCGGGACAGGGGCAATCAGCCCCAGCATTTT
-	TRBV5-1	-	TRBJ2-1	CASSDGQEQFF	TGCGCCAGCAGCGATGGACAGGAGCAGTTCTTC
few	TRBV10-3	-	TRBJ2-7	CAISDGAGATYEQYF	TGTGCCATCAGTGACGGGGCAGGAGCTACCTACGAGCAGTACTTC
many	TRBV4-1	-	TRBJ2-7	CASSQEGVGSRYEQYF	TGCGCCAGCAGCCAAGAAGGGGTGGGTTCCAGGTACGAGCAGTACTTC
many	TRBV6-1	TRBD1	TRBJ1-6	CASSESTGVNSPLHF	TGTGCCAGCAGTGAATCGACAGGGGTTAATTCACCCCTCCACTTT
-	TRBV10-3	-	TRBJ1-6	CAISDSRVASPLHF	TGTGCCATCAGTGATAGCCGAGTTGCTTCACCCCTCCACTTT
few	TRBV6-1	TRBD2	TRBJ2-7	CASILAGGLTYEQYF	TGTGCCAGCATCCTAGCGGGGGGCCTTACCTACGAGCAGTACTTC
-	TRBV7-2	-	TRBJ2-7	CASSGSSHYEQYF	TGTGCCAGCAGTGGTAGCAGTCACTACGAGCAGTACTTC
-	TRBV3-1	-	TRBJ1-4	CASRAGRRALNEKLFF	TGTGCCAGCAGGGCGGGCAGGAGGGCGCTTAATGAAAAACTGTTTTTT
few	TRBV7-9	TRBD2	TRBJ2-1	CASSGSSGANGEQFF	TGTGCCAGCAGCGGAAGTAGCGGGGCCAACGGGGAGCAGTTCTTC
few	TRBV3-1	-	TRBJ2-7	CASSQEAGINYEQYF	TGTGCCAGCAGCCAAGAGGCGGGAATAAATTACGAGCAGTACTTC
few	TRBV9	-	TRBJ2-1	CASSVNSEQFF	TGTGCCAGCAGCGTAAATAGTGAGCAGTTCTTC
few	TRBV9	TRBD2	TRBJ2-1	CASSQADGGLAGAFSYNEQFF	TGTGCCAGCAGCCAAGCAGATGGGGGACTAGCGGGGGCGTTCTCCTACAATGAGCAGTTCTTC
-	TRBV20-1	TRBD1	TRBJ1-2	CSAFRTGEANYGYTF	TGCAGTGCTTTTCGGACAGGCGAAGCTAACTATGGCTACACCTTC
once	TRBV5-1	TRBD2	TRBJ2-3	CASSSGLAGARTSTDTQYF	TGCGCCAGCAGCTCGGGACTAGCGGGGGCCCGAACTAGCACAGATACGCAGTATTTT
few	TRBV2	-	TRBJ2-5	CASKYQGGETQYF	TGTGCCAGCAAATACCAGGGCGGAGAGACCCAGTACTTC
many	TRBV6-5	-	TRBJ2-3	CASSYGSTDTQYF	TGTGCCAGCAGTTACGGAAGCACAGATACGCAGTATTTT
once	TRBV6-1	-	TRBJ2-7	CASSISGPPGEQYF	TGTGCCAGCAGTATATCCGGCCCCCCGGGCGAGCAGTACTTC
many	TRBV9	TRBD1	TRBJ1-1	CASSVTAGGSEAFF	TGTGCCAGCAGCGTAACGGCAGGGGGTTCTGAAGCTTTCTTT
few	TRBV6-2/TRBV6-3	-	TRBJ2-1	CASNQWTVNEQFF	TGTGCCAGCAACCAATGGACAGTCAATGAGCAGTTCTTC
few	TRBV20-1	-	TRBJ2-7	CSASPRGGGYEQYF	TGCAGTGCTAGTCCCCGGGGAGGTGGTTACGAGCAGTACTTC
-	TRBV10-3	TRBD2	TRBJ2-7	CAISESLAGDREQYF	TGTGCCATCAGTGAGTCGTTAGCGGGGGATCGCGAGCAGTACTTC
-	TRBV20-1	TRBD1	TRBJ1-6	CSAKDRGSSYNSPLHF	TGCAGTGCGAAAGACAGGGGGAGCTCCTATAATTCACCCCTCCACTTT
many	TRBV29-1	TRBD2	TRBJ2-1	CSVEASGRGNEQFF	TGCAGCGTTGAGGCTAGCGGGAGAGGCAATGAGCAGTTCTTC
-	TRBV19	-	TRBJ1-1	CASTHMDTEAFF	TGTGCCAGTACCCACATGGACACTGAAGCTTTCTTT
few	TRBV7-9	-	TRBJ1-2	CASSVRGLPNYGYTF	TGTGCCAGCAGCGTCAGGGGATTGCCTAACTATGGCTACACCTTC
-	TRBV20-1	TRBD2	TRBJ2-7	CSAGGVTYEQYF	TGCAGTGCGGGGGGGGTTACCTACGAGCAGTACTTC
few	TRBV4-1	-	TRBJ2-7	CASSLLQGALIYEQYF	TGCGCCAGCAGCCTTCTACAGGGAGCCCTCATCTACGAGCAGTACTTC
few	TRBV28	-	TRBJ2-7	CASNQVGTTYEQYF	TGTGCCAGCAATCAAGTTGGGACCACCTACGAGCAGTACTTC
-	TRBV29-1	TRBD1	TRBJ2-7	CSVWGVGTGYEQYF	TGCAGCGTGTGGGGTGTAGGGACAGGGTACGAGCAGTACTTC
-	TRBV6-5	-	TRBJ2-1	CASSYSEGDNEQFF	TGTGCCAGCAGTTACTCCGAGGGCGACAATGAGCAGTTCTTC
few	TRBV20-1	-	TRBJ2-7	CSASPGTGYEQYF	TGCAGTGCGAGCCCTGGGACGGGGTACGAGCAGTACTTC
many	TRBV5-5	-	TRBJ2-5	CASSWSETQYF	TGTGCCAGCAGCTGGTCGGAGACCCAGTACTTC
once	TRBV12-3/TRBV12-4	-	TRBJ1-1	CASSFTAFATEAFF	TGTGCCAGCAGTTTTACAGCTTTCGCCACTGAAGCTTTCTTT
once	TRBV7-3	-	TRBJ2-5	CASRDREPRETQYF	TGTGCCAGCAGAGACCGGGAGCCACGGGAGACCCAGTACTTC
-	TRBV2	-	TRBJ2-3	CASSDPRGRQYF	TGTGCCAGCAGTGATCCGAGGGGGAGGCAGTATTTT
-	TRBV20-1	TRBD2	TRBJ2-1	CSASSPGAGGPLSYNEQFF	TGCAGTGCTAGCTCCCCGGGAGCGGGAGGGCCTCTCTCCTACAATGAGCAGTTCTTC
few	TRBV20-1	-	TRBJ2-7	CSAVMAPDAEQYF	TGCAGTGCTGTGATGGCGCCCGATGCGGAGCAGTACTTC
-	TRBV20-1	-	TRBJ1-2	CSAGADKFNYGYTF	TGCAGTGCTGGGGCGGACAAATTTAACTATGGCTACACCTTC
few	TRBV20-1	TRBD2	TRBJ2-1	CSARPNGRAGGPIDEQFF	TGCAGTGCTAGACCAAACGGGCGCGCGGGAGGCCCTATTGATGAGCAGTTCTTC
many	TRBV6-5	TRBD1	TRBJ1-2	CASSQDRGNGYTF	TGTGCCAGCAGTCAGGACAGGGGAAATGGCTACACCTTC
few	TRBV3-1	TRBD1	TRBJ2-7	CASSQDSPLHTGGLTEQYF	TGTGCCAGCAGCCAAGATTCCCCTCTTCACACAGGGGGATTAACCGAGCAGTACTTC
-	TRBV12-3/TRBV12-4	-	TRBJ1-4	CASSLSIRALPHEKLFF	TGTGCCAGCAGTCTATCGATCAGGGCCCTCCCCCATGAAAAACTGTTTTTT
few	TRBV5-1	TRBD2	TRBJ2-1	CASSGGLAGSSYNEQFF	TGCGCCAGCAGCGGGGGACTAGCGGGGAGCTCCTACAATGAGCAGTTCTTC
few	TRBV3-1	-	TRBJ2-7	CASSQDTALISYEQYF	TGTGCCAGCAGCCAAGACACCGCGTTAATCTCCTACGAGCAGTACTTC
-	TRBV5-1	-	TRBJ2-7	CASSLLSGAYEQYF	TGCGCCAGCAGCTTGTTGTCAGGGGCCTACGAGCAGTACTTC
-	TRBV2	TRBD2	TRBJ2-1	CASSEVAGLYNEQFF	TGTGCCAGCAGTGAGGTAGCGGGACTATACAATGAGCAGTTCTTC
-	TRBV3-1	TRBD2	TRBJ2-3	CASSLGTSGNTQYF	TGTGCCAGCAGCCTCGGGACTAGCGGGAATACGCAGTATTTT
-	TRBV6-1	TRBD1	TRBJ1-5	CASSELPGGYSNQPQHF	TGTGCCAGCAGTGAACTCCCAGGGGGTTATAGCAATCAGCCCCAGCATTTT
few	TRBV27	TRBD1	TRBJ2-1	CASKKGAPGNEQFF	TGTGCCAGCAAGAAGGGGGCGCCCGGCAATGAGCAGTTCTTC
-	TRBV27	-	TRBJ2-7	CASSLRRQTGYEQYF	TGTGCCAGCAGTTTACGAAGACAGACGGGCTACGAGCAGTACTTC